This TCR beta chain was recorded in a study of blood T cell repertoires in COVID-19. Trimming took 5 bases from V and 3 from J, leaving 14 bases between them. The CDR3 is 14 residues long. CDR1 is MNHEY and CDR2 is SVGAGI in the germline V gene. The method was immunoSEQ multiplex PCR; TCRdb's version includes in-frame clones alone and lacks a portion of them. The sample lists 130,000 or so clones, 88% occurring once. This clonotype was sampled from a human donor with COVID-19, enrolled during active disease. The donor label of this sample is uncertain. The chain links TRBV6-5 to TRBJ2-7, with a weak D call TRBD2 (6 bases). Sequencing used peripheral blood. The DNA for the CDR3 is TGTGCCAGCAGTCCAATCGGGAGCGGCTACGAGCAGTACTTC. It specifies CASSPIGSGYEQYF.